The 3 T cell receptor beta chains in this list originate from one sample, sequenced in a study of molecular identifiers for immune sequencing clone quantification (dated by TCRdb to the late 2010s). Libraries were built with PCR. Sequencing instrument: Illumina HiSeq 4000. TCRdb took the public reads, trimmed them with fastp at Q25, ran MiXCR for clone calling and kept in-frame beta chains. Each CDR3 protein appears once, grouped with its most common genes and DNA. Within this sample are about 54,000 distinct CDR3 sequences, with under 30% of them counted one time only. 1.9% of the sample belongs to the ten largest clones. The sequencing input was naive CD8+ T cells from blood, with Jurkat cell RNA spiked in. This specimen's cell subset or site label, interpreted: FACS-sorted CD8+CD4-CCR7+CD45RA+ naive T cells. These receptors originate from a human donor in good health. Some libraries in this study had Jurkat cell RNA spiked in.

On this clonotype: A single base separates this from a much larger clone, so it may be a read error. The V gene is TRBV27, the J gene TRBJ1-1, with D possibly TRBD1 on 5 matching bases. The germline gives CDR1 MNHEY, CDR2 SMNVEV (reference sequence). This CDR3 is built from 14 residues. V lost 11 bases, J lost 5 bases, and 21 bases lay in between. CDR3 nucleotide sequence: TGTGCCCGCACCCCCGACAGTAGGTGGACTGAAGCTTTCTTT. This gives the protein CARTPDSRWTEAFF.

This clonotype was observed at least ten times. This chain uses TRBV27 with TRBJ2-7, with D possibly being TRBD1 (5 bases). V lost 3 bases, J lost 2 bases, and 11 bases lay in between. CDR3 length: 14 amino acids. Per germline, CDR1 MNHEY and CDR2 SMNVEV (reference sequence). CDR3 residues: CASSFRGSTYEQYF. The CDR3 DNA sequence: TGTGCCAGCAGTTTTAGGGGATCCACCTACGAGCAGTACTTC.

This clonotype was observed at least ten times. This chain uses TRBV2 with TRBJ2-1; D is undetermined. Germline CDR1 and CDR2: SNHLY and FYNNEI. CDR3 length: 13 residues. Trimming left V 1 base short and J 9 bases short, with 10 bases between. Here the CDR3 reads CASSEGPGAEQFF. CDR3 DNA sequence: TGTGCCAGCAGTGAAGGCCCGGGCGCTGAGCAGTTCTTC.